The next 6 T cell receptor beta chains were all read from a single sample in a study of cytomegalovirus exposure and HLA in healthy donors. With 60 Vbeta and 13 Jbeta primers, the PCR was carried out. The data were produced by immunoSEQ multiplex PCR, yet TCRdb's version contains in-frame clones alone and is incomplete. The repertoire holds about 100,000 clones, roughly 80% seen once, with around 2.3% in the top ten. The sequencing input was PBMCs. Receptor source: a man in his thirties or forties in good health and CMV-seronegative.

This sequence joins TRBV7-2 and TRBJ1-1, with D possibly TRBD1 on 5 matching bases. Germline V gene lookup returns CDR1 SGHTA and CDR2 FQGNSA. V lost 0 bases, J lost 6 bases, and 11 bases lay in between. The length of the CDR3 is 14 residues. For the CDR3, the DNA is TGTGCCAGCAGCTTAGCCGGGGGGACTTCTGAAGCTTTCTTT. Protein sequence: CASSLAGGTSEAFF. The full variable domain, in which reference TRBV7-2 and TRBJ1-1 provide the parts outside the CDR3, is GAGVSQSPSNKVTEKGKDVELRCDPISGHTALYWYRQSLGQGLEFLIYFQGNSAPDKSGLPSDRFSAERTGGSVSTLTIQRTQQEDSAVYLCASSLAGGTSEAFFGQGTRLTVV.

In its sample, this clone was seen once. The chain is built from TRBV25-1 and TRBJ2-7; 7 positions match TRBD1. The CDR3 loop spans 15 amino acids. In germline, CDR1 is MGHDK, CDR2 SYGVNS. V lost 4 bases, J lost 2 bases, and 8 bases stayed unmatched. The CDR3 DNA follows: TGTGCCAGCAGTGGTCCTAGGGACAGACCCTACGAGCAGTACTTC. Its translation is CASSGPRDRPYEQYF.

This clone has only one observation. Here the CDR3 reads CASSIGWGTGTEAFF. DNA of the CDR3: TGTGCCAGTAGTATAGGATGGGGGACTGGCACTGAAGCTTTCTTT. The chain combines TRBV19 with TRBJ1-1, with a tentative D call TRBD1 (5 bases). This CDR3 contains 15 residues. Trimming shortened V by 1 base and J by 4 bases, and 13 bases separated the two germline ends. Germline V gene sequence: CDR1 LNHDA, CDR2 SQIVND (reference sequence).

The chain employs TRBV9 and TRBJ2-7, with TRBD2 as a possible D gene (5 bases). This CDR3 spans 10 amino acids. Germline CDR1 reads SGDLS; CDR2 reads YYNGEE. V was shortened by 7 bases and J by 5 bases, with 7 bases between the two germline ends. CDR3 nucleotides: TGTGCCAGCGGGGAGAACGAGCAGTACTTC. This codes for CASGENEQYF. Together with reference TRBV9 and TRBJ2-7, the CDR3 gives the full variable domain: DSGVTQTPKHLITATGQRVTLRCSPRSGDLSVYWYQQSLDQGLQFLIQYYNGEERAKGNILERFSAQQFPDLHSELNLSSLELGDSALYFCASGENEQYFGPGTRLTVT.

J is TRBJ1-1 and V is TRBV6-5; D gene ambiguous. This CDR3 region has 15 residues. With 5 bases removed from V and 0 bases from J, the gap between germline ends came to 13 bases. The germline CDR1 and CDR2 sequences are MNHEY and SVGAGI. As DNA, the CDR3 is TGTGCCAGCAGTCAGACAACTCTTCTGAACACTGAAGCTTTCTTT. It codes for CASSQTTLLNTEAFF.

The genes are TRBV5-1 and TRBJ1-2; D uncertain. The CDR3 runs 12 residues. Germline CDR1 is SGHRS and CDR2 is YFSETQ. V lost 6 bases, J lost 6 bases, and 12 bases lay in between. CDR3 loop: CASTTGYHGYTF. DNA for the CDR3: TGCGCCAGCACGACGGGATATCATGGCTACACCTTC.